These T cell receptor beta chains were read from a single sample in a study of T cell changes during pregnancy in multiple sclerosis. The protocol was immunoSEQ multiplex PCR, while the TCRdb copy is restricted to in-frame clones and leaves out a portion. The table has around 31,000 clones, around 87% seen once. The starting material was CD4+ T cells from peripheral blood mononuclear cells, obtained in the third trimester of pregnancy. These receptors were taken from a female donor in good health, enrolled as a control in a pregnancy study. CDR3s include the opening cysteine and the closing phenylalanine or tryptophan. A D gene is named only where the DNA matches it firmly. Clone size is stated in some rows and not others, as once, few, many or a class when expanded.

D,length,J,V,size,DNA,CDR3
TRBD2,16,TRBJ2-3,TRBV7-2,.,TGTGCCAGAAGCTTAGGAACGGGAGGGCCATATGATACGCAGTATTTT,CARSLGTGGPYDTQYF
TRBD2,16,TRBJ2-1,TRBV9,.,TGTGCCAGCAGCGTAGGGCCAGCGGGGGGCGACAATGAGCAGTTCTTC,CASSVGPAGGDNEQFF
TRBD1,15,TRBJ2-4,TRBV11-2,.,TGTGCCAGCAGCTCGGAGACAGGGGGCGTTGGCATTCAGTACTTC,CASSSETGGVGIQYF
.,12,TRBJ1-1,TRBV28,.,TGTGCCAGCAGTTTCCGGGGAATAGAAGCTTTCTTT,CASSFRGIEAFF
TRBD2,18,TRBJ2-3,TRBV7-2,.,TGTGCCAGCAGCTTAGGGGGACTAGCGGGGCCCCGGGGAGATACGCAGTATTTT,CASSLGGLAGPRGDTQYF
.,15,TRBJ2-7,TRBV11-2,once,TGTGCCAGCAGCTTAGTCTCTAGCGCTACCTACGAGCAGTACTTC,CASSLVSSATYEQYF
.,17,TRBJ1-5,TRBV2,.,TGTGCCAGCAGTGAACCCGGGACATCTTATAGCAATCAGCCCCAGCATTTT,CASSEPGTSYSNQPQHF
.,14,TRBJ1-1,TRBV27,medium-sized,TGTGCCAGCAGTTTATTCGCAGGGGACACTGAAGCTTTCTTT,CASSLFAGDTEAFF
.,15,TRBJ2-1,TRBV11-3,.,TGTGCCAGCAGCCTAGTCCGGGGGAGTTATGGTGAGCAGTTCTTC,CASSLVRGSYGEQFF
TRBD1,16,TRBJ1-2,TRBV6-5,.,TGTGCCAGCAGTTACTCGACGGGACAGCGAATCTATGGCTACACCTTC,CASSYSTGQRIYGYTF
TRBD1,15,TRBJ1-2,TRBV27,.,TGTGCCAGCAGTCCGGGACAGGGCTTATACTATGGCTACACCTTC,CASSPGQGLYYGYTF
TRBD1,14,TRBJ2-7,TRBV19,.,TGTGCCAGTAGCGCCGGACAGGTAACCTACGAGCAGTACTTC,CASSAGQVTYEQYF
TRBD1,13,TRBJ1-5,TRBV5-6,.,TGTGCCAGCAGCCGACAGGGTTATCAGCCCCAGCATTTT,CASSRQGYQPQHF
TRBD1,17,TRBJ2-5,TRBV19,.,TGTGCCAGTAGTATAATACGGGCAGGGGGAAGGCAAGAGACCCAGTACTTC,CASSIIRAGGRQETQYF
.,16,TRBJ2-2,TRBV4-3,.,TGCGCCAGCAGCCGAGAGGGCGGACAAGGGGCCGGGGAGCTGTTTTTT,CASSREGGQGAGELFF